The rows below give T cell receptor beta chains drawn from one sample of a study of blood T cells in healthy people across ages. MiXCR was run by TCRdb on the 5' RACE reads, yielding one entry per CDR3 protein. The table lists roughly 730,000 distinct CDR3 sequences, roughly 56% of them singletons. The material sequenced was blood. The receptor set was obtained from a man in his forties or fifties in good health. The CDR3 runs from the conserved cysteine through the conserved F or W. A D gene is named only where the DNA matches it firmly. Some rows have no size entry. The others give once, few or many, or a class for an expanded clone.

j_gene | v_gene | d_gene | abundance | CDR3nt | CDR3aa
TRBJ2-5 | TRBV27 | NA | NA | TGTGCCAGCAGTTTATACGGGACTCCCAAAGAGACCCAGTACTTC | CASSLYGTPKETQYF
TRBJ2-4 | TRBV6-1 | TRBD1 | NA | TGTGCCAGTTCCGGGACAGGGGCCAGCAGGGCCAAAAACATTCAGTACTTC | CASSGTGASRAKNIQYF
TRBJ2-7 | TRBV9 | NA | NA | TGTGCCAGCAGCGTAGGGATGGAGTACGAGCAGTACTTC | CASSVGMEYEQYF
TRBJ2-5 | TRBV4-1 | TRBD2 | few | TGCGCCAGCAGCCAAGATACTAGCGGGGCGTACCAAGAGACCCAGTACTTC | CASSQDTSGAYQETQYF
TRBJ2-2 | TRBV6-6 | NA | NA | TGTGCCAGCAGCGCCGTCCAGGGCATCGGGGAGCTGTTTTTT | CASSAVQGIGELFF
TRBJ2-6 | TRBV10-3 | NA | few | TGTGCCATCAGTGACAGCCACAGCTCTGGGGCCAACGTCCTGACTTTC | CAISDSHSSGANVLTF
TRBJ2-5 | TRBV12-3/TRBV12-4 | TRBD1 | NA | TGTGCCAGCAGTTTAAGGACCCGGGACAGGCGAACCTCAGAGACCCAGTACTTC | CASSLRTRDRRTSETQYF
TRBJ1-4 | TRBV9 | TRBD1 | NA | TGTGCCAGCGGAGGGGGGACAGGGTCTGGTGAAAAACTGTTTTTT | CASGGGTGSGEKLFF
TRBJ2-1 | TRBV6-6 | TRBD1 | NA | TGTGCCAGCAGTGGAGGACAGGGGCGTGATAAGCAGTTCTTC | CASSGGQGRDKQFF
TRBJ1-2 | TRBV14 | NA | NA | TGTGCCAGCAGCCCACCAAGGAGAGACAGGTCTAGTTCCTACGGCTACACCTTC | CASSPPRRDRSSSYGYTF
TRBJ2-1 | TRBV6-5 | NA | once | TGTGCCAGCAGGGACCCTAACTACAGGGACAATGAGCAGTTCTTC | CASRDPNYRDNEQFF
TRBJ2-1 | TRBV9 | NA | NA | TGTGCCAGCAGCGTAGATCCGGGGGAGGCCCTAATCAATGAGCAGTTCTTC | CASSVDPGEALINEQFF
TRBJ1-2 | TRBV27 | NA | few | TGTGCCAGCAGTACCGGACAGTTTTCTAACTATGGCTACACCTTC | CASSTGQFSNYGYTF
TRBJ2-7 | TRBV6-2/TRBV6-3 | TRBD1 | NA | TGTGCCAGCAGCCCAGGGGGTATCTACGAGCAGTACTTC | CASSPGGIYEQYF
TRBJ1-2 | TRBV7-3 | TRBD1 | once | TGTGCCAGCAGCTTAAGGGCCGGGACAGGGGGCGGCTACACCTTC | CASSLRAGTGGGYTF
TRBJ2-7 | TRBV9 | TRBD2 | NA | TGTGCCAGCAGCGCCGGGACTAGCGGGATTCTGAACAGCGAGCAGTACTTC | CASSAGTSGILNSEQYF
TRBJ2-1 | TRBV24-1 | NA | NA | TGTGCCACCAGTGACCTACGGGTAGGGGATGAGCAGTTCTTC | CATSDLRVGDEQFF
TRBJ2-1 | TRBV29-1 | NA | few | TGCAGCGTTAGTTTTGGGGTGGTGAATGAGCAGTTCTTC | CSVSFGVVNEQFF
TRBJ2-5 | TRBV14 | TRBD1 | NA | TGTGCCAGCAGCCAAGATAGTCGACAGGGGAAAGAGACCCAGTACTTC | CASSQDSRQGKETQYF
TRBJ2-1 | TRBV7-2 | TRBD2 | NA | TGTGCCAGCAGCTTAGGGCCTAGCGGTGGGGATGAGCAGTTCTTC | CASSLGPSGGDEQFF
TRBJ2-7 | TRBV29-1 | NA | NA | TGCAGCGTTGAAGATCTTGGGCGCTCCTACGAGCAGTACTTC | CSVEDLGRSYEQYF
TRBJ1-2 | TRBV11-2 | NA | once | TGTGCCAGCAGCTCCAACCCCCTGGGGTCAGGGGAGGATGGCTACACCTTC | CASSSNPLGSGEDGYTF
TRBJ2-7 | TRBV5-1 | TRBD2 | NA | TGCGCCAGCAGCTCCGGGACTAGTATGGACGAGCAGTACTTC | CASSSGTSMDEQYF
TRBJ2-7 | TRBV4-2 | NA | NA | TGTGCCAGCAGCCAAGAACTAGTCCCCCCCGAGCAGTACTTC | CASSQELVPPEQYF